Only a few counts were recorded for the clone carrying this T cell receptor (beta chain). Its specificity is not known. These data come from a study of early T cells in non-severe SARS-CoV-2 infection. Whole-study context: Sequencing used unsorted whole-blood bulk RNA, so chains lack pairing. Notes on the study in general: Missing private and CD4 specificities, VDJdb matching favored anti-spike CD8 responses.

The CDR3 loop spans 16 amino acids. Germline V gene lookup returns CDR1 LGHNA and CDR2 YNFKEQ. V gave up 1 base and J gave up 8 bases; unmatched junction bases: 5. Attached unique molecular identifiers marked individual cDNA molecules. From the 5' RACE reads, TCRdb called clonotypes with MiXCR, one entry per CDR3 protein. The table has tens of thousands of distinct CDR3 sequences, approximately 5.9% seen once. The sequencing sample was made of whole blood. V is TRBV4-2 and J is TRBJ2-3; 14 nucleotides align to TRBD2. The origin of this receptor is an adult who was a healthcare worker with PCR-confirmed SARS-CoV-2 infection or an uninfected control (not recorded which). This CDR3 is CASSQVTSGRAPTQYF. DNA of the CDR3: TGTGCCAGCAGCCAAGTGACTAGCGGGAGGGCCCCTACGCAGTATTTT.